These 4 T cell receptor beta chains were all obtained from the same sample, sequenced in a study of glioma-infiltrating T cells. Amplification of TCR alpha and beta CDR3 regions from RNA used iRepertoire nested multiplex PCR. One entry per CDR3 protein, called by TCRdb with MiXCR from the multiplex PCR reads. The profile shows fewer than 500,000 distinct CDR3 sequences, about two fifths of them singletons. Sequences were obtained from glioma tissue, nonneoplastic brain tissue, or PBMCs (not recorded which). The receptors stem from a human donor with low-grade glioma or glioblastoma, undergoing nonglioma brain surgery, or in good health (not recorded which).

The chain couples TRBV28 to TRBJ2-5; D is possibly TRBD2 (6 bases). The CDR3 contains 14 residues. Germline CDR1 reads MDHEN; CDR2 reads SYDVKM. V gave up 6 bases and J gave up 4 bases, with 15 bases separating them. Here the CDR3 DNA reads TGTGCCAGCAGCCACGTTGGGAGGAGAGAGACCCAGTACTTC. Translated, it gives CASSHVGRRETQYF.

This clonotype was counted a few times. The V and J genes are TRBV7-9 and TRBJ1-6; TRBD1 matches 7 bases. The germline V gene has CDR1 SEHNR and CDR2 FQNEAQ (reference sequence). The CDR3 length is 15 residues. V shed 5 bases, J shed 7 bases, and the junction held 8 bases outside the gene matches. The chain's CDR3 is CASSLKGTANSPLHF. The CDR3 bases are TGTGCCAGCAGCCTAAAGGGGACAGCAAATTCACCCCTCCACTTT.

In its sample, this clonotype was seen once. Since a much larger clone is just one base distant, this may be a read error. The chain is built from TRBV7-6 and TRBJ2-1; possibly TRBD2 for D (5 bases). Trimming stripped 3 bases from V and 10 bases from J, with 16 bases between. The CDR3 consists of 14 residues. Germline lookup yields CDR1 SGHVS and CDR2 FNYEAQ. DNA of the CDR3: TGTGCCAGCAGCTTGGGAGCTGGATCCTACGAGCAGTTCTTC. Translating gives CASSLGAGSYEQFF.

The CDR3 region has the DNA TGCAGTGCTAGAGATGGACTAGCGGGATTGTTAGGATACAATGAGCAGTTCTTC. Protein: CSARDGLAGLLGYNEQFF. The chain recombines TRBV20-1 with TRBJ2-1, with 12 bases matching TRBD2. The CDR3 consists of 18 residues. V trimming: 0 bases; J trimming: 4 bases; junction bases outside the gene matches: 10. Per the germline V gene, CDR1 is DFQATT and CDR2 is SNEGSKA (reference sequence).